The clone carrying this T cell receptor (beta chain) was counted at least ten times. V was shortened by 0 bases and J by 2 bases, with 8 bases between the two germline ends. Germline loops: CDR1 LGHNA, CDR2 YSLEER. The CDR3 covers 14 residues. The sample originates from a study of molecular identifiers for immune sequencing clone quantification. Looking at the study overall: Replicate experiments took RNA from 20,000 or 100,000 naive CD8 cells, divided it five ways and sequenced four.

TCRdb passed the PCR reads through MiXCR, listing each CDR3 protein once. Of just under 650,000 distinct CDR3 sequences listed, 20% were seen once; the top ten hold roughly 0.85%. Naive CD8 T cells were sorted as CD8+CD4-CCR7+CD45RA+. This sequence originates from a human donor in good health. Some libraries in this study had Jurkat cell RNA spiked in. Material for sequencing was naive CD8+ T cells from blood, with Jurkat cell RNA spiked in. Subset given: FACS-sorted CD8+CD4-CCR7+CD45RA+ naive T cells. The chain is built from TRBV4-3 and TRBJ2-7; D gene unclear. As DNA, the CDR3 is TGCGCCAGCAGCCAAGATCGGGTTGCCTACGAGCAGTACTTC. Protein product: CASSQDRVAYEQYF.